This T cell receptor beta chain was sequenced for a study of CD8 T cells in Susac syndrome. Reverse transcription of roughly 0.5 to 1 ug RNA was performed with random hexamers. An immunoSEQ multiplex PCR amplified TCR beta CDR3 over 54 Vbeta and 13 Jbeta. TCRdb processed the immunoSEQ multiplex PCR reads anew with MiXCR; each CDR3 protein has one entry. This sample has under 150,000 distinct CDR3 sequences, with around 75% found just once. The CDR3 extends over 11 amino acids. V lost 0 bases and J 3 bases, leaving 3 bases between the germline ends. Germline CDR1 DFQATT, CDR2 SNEGSKA (reference sequence). Sequencing of TCR beta, carried out with a high-throughput approach, was applied to CD8+ and CD4+ T cells from the blood. The multiple sclerosis control group consisted of treatment-naive patients whose relapsing-remitting disease, which was either stable or active, fulfilled revised McDonald criteria. Negative isolation yielded the CD8+ and CD4+ T cells, while FACS enriched the TEMRA cells.

The sequence was obtained from a human donor with multiple sclerosis. The chain recombines TRBV20-1 with TRBJ2-7; no firm D call. Sequenced: CD8+ T cells from PBMCs. Written as DNA, the CDR3 is TGCAGTGCTAGAGACCACTACGAGCAGTACTTC. Translating gives CSARDHYEQYF.